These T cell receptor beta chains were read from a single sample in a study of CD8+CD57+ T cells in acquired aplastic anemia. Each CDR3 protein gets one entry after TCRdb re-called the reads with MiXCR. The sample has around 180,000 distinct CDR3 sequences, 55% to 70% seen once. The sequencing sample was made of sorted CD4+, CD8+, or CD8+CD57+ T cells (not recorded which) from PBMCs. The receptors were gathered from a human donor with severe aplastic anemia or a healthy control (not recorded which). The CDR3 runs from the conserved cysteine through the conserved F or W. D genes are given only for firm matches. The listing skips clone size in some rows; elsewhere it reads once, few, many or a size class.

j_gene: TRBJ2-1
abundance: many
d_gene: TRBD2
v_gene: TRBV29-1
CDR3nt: TGCAGCGTTGAAGATTGGGATAGCGGGGGGAGTTGGGATGAGCAGTTCTTC
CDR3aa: CSVEDWDSGGSWDEQFF

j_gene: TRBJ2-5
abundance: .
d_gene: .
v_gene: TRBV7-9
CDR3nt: TGTGCCAGCAGCTTAGCTCTCTCTTTTCAAGAGACCCAGTACTTC
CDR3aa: CASSLALSFQETQYF

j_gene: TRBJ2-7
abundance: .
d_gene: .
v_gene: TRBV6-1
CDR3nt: TGTGCCAGCAGTTACTCGGGAGTATCCACCTACGAGCAGTACTTC
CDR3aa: CASSYSGVSTYEQYF

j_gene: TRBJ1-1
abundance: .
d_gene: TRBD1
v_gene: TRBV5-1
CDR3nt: TGCGCCAGCCGCTTGGAGGGGACAGTCATGAACACTGAAGCTTTCTTT
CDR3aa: CASRLEGTVMNTEAFF

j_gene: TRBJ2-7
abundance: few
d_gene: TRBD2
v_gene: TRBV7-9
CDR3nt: TGTGCCAGCAGCGAATCTAGCGGGAGATGGTACGAGCAGTACTTC
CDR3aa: CASSESSGRWYEQYF

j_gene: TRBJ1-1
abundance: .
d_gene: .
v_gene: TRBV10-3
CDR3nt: TGTGCCATCAGTGAGACAGGGAGAGACACTGAAGCTTTCTTT
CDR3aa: CAISETGRDTEAFF

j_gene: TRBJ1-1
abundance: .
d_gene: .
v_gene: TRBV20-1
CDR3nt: TGCAGTGCTAGAGAACAGCAGGGCACTGAAGCTTTCTTT
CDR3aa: CSAREQQGTEAFF

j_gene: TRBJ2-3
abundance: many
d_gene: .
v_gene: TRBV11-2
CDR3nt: TGTGCCAGCAGCTTCCAGGGCCGGGGGGCTACAGATACGCAGTATTTT
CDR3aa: CASSFQGRGATDTQYF

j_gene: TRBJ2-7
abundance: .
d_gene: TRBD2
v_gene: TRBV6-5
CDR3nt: TGTGCCAGCAGTCACGGACTAGCGGGAGATTACGAGCAGTACTTC
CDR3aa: CASSHGLAGDYEQYF

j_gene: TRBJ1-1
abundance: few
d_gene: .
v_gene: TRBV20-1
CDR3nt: TGCAGTGCTAGGGTGGATTTGAACACTGAAGCTTTCTTT
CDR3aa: CSARVDLNTEAFF

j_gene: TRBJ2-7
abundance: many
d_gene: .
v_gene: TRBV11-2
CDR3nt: TGTGCCAGCAGCCCGTCAGGGAGCGAGCAGTACTTC
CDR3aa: CASSPSGSEQYF

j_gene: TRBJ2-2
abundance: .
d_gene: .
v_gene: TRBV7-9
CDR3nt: TGTGCCAGCAGCCGAGACCCGACGGGCGGGGAGCTGTTTTTT
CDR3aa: CASSRDPTGGELFF

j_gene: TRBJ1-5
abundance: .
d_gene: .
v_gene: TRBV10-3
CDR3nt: TGTGCCATCAGTGAGCCCGGGAGGGGCAATCAGCCCCAGCATTTT
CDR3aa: CAISEPGRGNQPQHF

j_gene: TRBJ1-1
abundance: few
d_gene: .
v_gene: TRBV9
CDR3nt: TGTGCCAGCAGCGCGAGGAGGGTGGACACTGAAGCTTTCTTT
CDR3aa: CASSARRVDTEAFF

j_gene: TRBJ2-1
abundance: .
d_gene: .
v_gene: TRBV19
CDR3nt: TGTGCCAGTAGGGGCGCCGGGGCGACTGAGCAGTTCTTC
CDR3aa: CASRGAGATEQFF

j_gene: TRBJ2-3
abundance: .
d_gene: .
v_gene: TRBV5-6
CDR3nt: TGTGCCAGCAGCTTGGGCGATCCGCAGTATTTT
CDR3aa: CASSLGDPQYF

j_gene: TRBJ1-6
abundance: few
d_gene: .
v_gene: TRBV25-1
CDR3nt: TGTGCCAGCAGTGCTTATATCGGACAGCATTCACCCCTCCACTTT
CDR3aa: CASSAYIGQHSPLHF

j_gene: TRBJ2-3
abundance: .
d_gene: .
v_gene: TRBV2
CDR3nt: TGTGCCAGCAGACAGACCGGGATCTCGAGGGATACGCAGTATTTT
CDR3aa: CASRQTGISRDTQYF

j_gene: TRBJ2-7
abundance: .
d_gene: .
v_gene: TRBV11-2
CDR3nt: TGTGCCAGCAGCTTAGACAGGGGGGGCGAGCAGTACTTC
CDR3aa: CASSLDRGGEQYF

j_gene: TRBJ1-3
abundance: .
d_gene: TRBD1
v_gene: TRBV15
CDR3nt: TGTGCCACCAGCAGTGGACAGGGGCTCTCTGGAAACACCATATATTTT
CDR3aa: CATSSGQGLSGNTIYF

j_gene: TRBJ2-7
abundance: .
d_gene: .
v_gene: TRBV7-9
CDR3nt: TGTGCCAGCAGCTTAAGCCCTAGTCTTATGCAGTACTTC
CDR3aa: CASSLSPSLMQYF

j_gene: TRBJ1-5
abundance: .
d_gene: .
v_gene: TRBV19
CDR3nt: TGTGCCAGTAGAGGGACTAGCAATCAGCCCCAGCATTTT
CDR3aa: CASRGTSNQPQHF

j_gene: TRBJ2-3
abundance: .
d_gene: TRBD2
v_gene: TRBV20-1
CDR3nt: TGCAGTGCTAAAGGACTAGCGGGAGTCGGGACAGATACGCAGTATTTT
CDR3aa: CSAKGLAGVGTDTQYF

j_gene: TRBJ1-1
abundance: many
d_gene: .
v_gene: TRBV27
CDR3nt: TGTGCCAGCAGTCAACAGGGTAGCACTGAAGCTTTCTTT
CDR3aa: CASSQQGSTEAFF

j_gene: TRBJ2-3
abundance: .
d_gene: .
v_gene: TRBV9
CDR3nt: TGTGCCAGCAGTCCTCCTCAGGGAAGGGGGGAAGATACGCAGTATTTT
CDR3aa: CASSPPQGRGEDTQYF

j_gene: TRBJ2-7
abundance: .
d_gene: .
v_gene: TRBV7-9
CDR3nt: TGTGCCAGCAGCTTTATGTACGAGCAGTACTTC
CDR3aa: CASSFMYEQYF

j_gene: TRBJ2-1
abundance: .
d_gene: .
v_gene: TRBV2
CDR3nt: TGTACCAGCAGTGAAGCCTCCTCGATTGACAATGAGCAGTTTTTC
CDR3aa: CTSSEASSIDNEQFF

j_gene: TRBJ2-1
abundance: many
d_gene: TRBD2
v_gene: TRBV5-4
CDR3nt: TGTGCCAGCAGCTGGAGCGGGGGGGCTAGCAATGAGCAGTTCTTC
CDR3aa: CASSWSGGASNEQFF

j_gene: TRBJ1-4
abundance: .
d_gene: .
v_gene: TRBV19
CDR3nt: TGTGCCAGTAGCGGTTTCTCCCGGGCCCCTACCCAACTGTTTTTT
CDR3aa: CASSGFSRAPTQLFF

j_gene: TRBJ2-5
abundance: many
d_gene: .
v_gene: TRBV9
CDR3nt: TGTGCCAGCAGCGTAGAGGGGGGCGAAGAGACCCAGTACTTC
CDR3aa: CASSVEGGEETQYF

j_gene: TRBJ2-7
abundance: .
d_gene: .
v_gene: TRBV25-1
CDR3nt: TGTGCCAGCAGTGGGGGCGTGCAGGGAGGATTTAAGTTC
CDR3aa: CASSGGVQGGFKF

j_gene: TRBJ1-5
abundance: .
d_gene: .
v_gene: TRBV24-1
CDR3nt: TGTGCCACCAGCGCTCCAGGGTTGAATCAGCCCCAGCATTTT
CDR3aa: CATSAPGLNQPQHF

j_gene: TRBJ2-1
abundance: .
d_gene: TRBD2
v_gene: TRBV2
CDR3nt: TGTGCCAGAGGGACTAGCAACTACAATGAGCAGTTCTTC
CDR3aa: CARGTSNYNEQFF

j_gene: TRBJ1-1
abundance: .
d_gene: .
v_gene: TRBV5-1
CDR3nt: TGCGCCAGCGCAGGGTCGGTGGAAACTGAAGCTTTCTTT
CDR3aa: CASAGSVETEAFF

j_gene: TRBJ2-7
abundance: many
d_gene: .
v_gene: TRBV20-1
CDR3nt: TGCAGTGCTAGAGGGCCAGGAACCCTTACCTACGAGCAGTACTTC
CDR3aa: CSARGPGTLTYEQYF

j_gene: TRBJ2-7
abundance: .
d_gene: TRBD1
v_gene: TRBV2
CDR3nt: TGTGCCAGCAGCCTGACCAGGGGGACCCCGGGAGAGCAGTACTTC
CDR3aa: CASSLTRGTPGEQYF